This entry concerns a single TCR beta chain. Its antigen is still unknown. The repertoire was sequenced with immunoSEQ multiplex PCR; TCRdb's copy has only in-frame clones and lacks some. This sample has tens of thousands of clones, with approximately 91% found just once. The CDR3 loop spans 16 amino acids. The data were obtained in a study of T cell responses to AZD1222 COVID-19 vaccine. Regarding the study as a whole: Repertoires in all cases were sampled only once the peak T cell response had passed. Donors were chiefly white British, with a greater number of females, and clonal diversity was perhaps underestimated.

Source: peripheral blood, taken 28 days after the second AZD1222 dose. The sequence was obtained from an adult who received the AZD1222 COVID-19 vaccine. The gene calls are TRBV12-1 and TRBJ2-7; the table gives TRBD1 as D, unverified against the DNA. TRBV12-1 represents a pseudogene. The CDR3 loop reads CASSFRGDRESYEQYF. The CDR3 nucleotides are TGTGCCAGCAGCTTTAGAGGGGACAGGGAGTCCTACGAGCAGTACTTC.